This T cell receptor beta chain was profiled in a study of shared clonotypes between healthy human individuals. CDR1 is GTSNPN, CDR2 SVGIG, per germline (reference sequence). V lost 2 bases, J lost 0 bases, and 14 bases lay in between. The CDR3 consists of 16 residues. Broader study findings: For naive CD4 cells, 5% to 6.5% of clonotypes were shared across a handful of donors.

Regarding this clone: Its antigen is not known.

Libraries were prepared by immunoSEQ multiplex PCR; TCRdb keeps only in-frame clonotypes and omits some of them. The sample carries roughly 2 million clones, 90% to 97% recorded once. The TCR originated in a man between 18 and 29 years old in good health. The specimen sequenced was naive CD4+ T cells sorted from blood. Subset given: CD45RA+ positively selected. This chain connects TRBV30 to TRBJ1-3; D unclear. CDR3 sequence (DNA): TGTGCCTGGAGTATCCTTAACCCTGTCTCTGGAAACACCATATATTTT. Amino acid sequence: CAWSILNPVSGNTIYF.